The rows below give T cell receptor beta chains drawn from one sample of a study of shared clonotypes between healthy human individuals. Produced via immunoSEQ multiplex PCR; TCRdb's table is partial and in-frame only. The profile shows about 1 million clones, about 84% of them singletons. The sequenced sample was memory CD4+ T cells from PBMCs. These receptors were taken from a young man in good health. Some clones in this sample may be carry-over from other donors' samples. Both conserved end residues are part of each CDR3. D genes are given only for firm matches. The size entry is marked missing in some rows and otherwise reads once, few, many or a size class.

TRBV7-9	TRBJ2-7	-	TRBD2	15	CASSLVLAGVIEQYF	TGTGCCAGCAGCTTGGTTCTAGCGGGAGTCATAGAGCAGTACTTC
TRBV28	TRBJ1-2	once	-	14	CASRTGGARYGYTF	TGTGCCAGCAGGACGGGCGGGGCCCGCTATGGCTACACCTTC
TRBV7-6	TRBJ2-5	-	-	13	CASSLSGGETQYF	TGTGCCAGCAGCTTATCAGGAGGGGAGACCCAGTACTTC
TRBV5-5	TRBJ1-1	-	-	13	CASSLEGGTEAFF	TGTGCCAGCAGCTTGGAGGGAGGCACTGAAGCTTTCTTT
TRBV7-8	TRBJ2-1	once	TRBD2	15	CASSLDSGVYNEQFF	TGTGCCAGCAGCCTCGATAGCGGGGTCTACAATGAGCAGTTCTTC
TRBV28	TRBJ2-7	-	-	13	CASSFRGSYEQYF	TGTGCCAGCAGTTTTAGGGGATCCTACGAGCAGTACTTC
TRBV12-5	TRBJ2-7	-	TRBD1	13	CASGLAGGREQYF	TGTGCTAGTGGTTTGGCAGGGGGCCGCGAGCAGTACTTC
TRBV19	TRBJ2-2	-	-	14	CASSTRTSPGELFF	TGTGCCAGTAGTACAAGGACATCACCCGGGGAGCTGTTTTTT
TRBV20-1	TRBJ2-7	-	-	10	CSARRAEQYF	TGCAGTGCTCGACGAGCCGAGCAGTACTTC
TRBV6-5	TRBJ1-5	-	TRBD1	13	CATRGNGDQPQHF	TGTGCCACCAGGGGGAATGGGGACCAGCCCCAGCATTTT
TRBV28	TRBJ2-2	-	-	15	CASSFLSSPTGELFF	TGTGCCAGCAGTTTCTTGTCTAGCCCCACCGGGGAGCTGTTTTTT
TRBV9	TRBJ1-1	-	TRBD1	14	CASSVGTVNIEAFF	TGTGCCAGCAGCGTTGGGACAGTCAATATTGAAGCTTTCTTT
TRBV28	TRBJ1-4	-	-	14	CATTWGSGNEKLFF	TGTGCCACTACATGGGGCAGTGGTAATGAAAAACTGTTTTTT
TRBV7-9	TRBJ2-1	-	-	15	CASSPGTQPYNEQFF	TGTGCCAGCAGCCCCGGGACCCAGCCCTACAATGAGCAGTTCTTC
TRBV16	TRBJ1-5	once	TRBD1	16	CASSHTRDRSSQPQHF	TGTGCCAGCAGCCACACCCGGGACAGGTCCAGTCAGCCCCAGCATTTT
TRBV6-6	TRBJ2-1	-	-	11	CASSFASGRFF	TGTGCCAGCAGTTTCGCATCCGGGAGATTCTTC
TRBV7-2	TRBJ1-2	-	TRBD1	19	CASSRTGGGLTPANYGYTF	TGTGCCAGCAGCAGAACAGGGGGCGGCTTAACCCCTGCTAACTATGGCTACACCTTC
TRBV27	TRBJ2-7	-	-	15	CASSTQAHPRNEQYF	TGTGCCAGCAGTACGCAGGCACACCCTCGGAACGAGCAGTACTTC
TRBV5-4	TRBJ2-7	-	-	15	CASSSRMGEFGEQYF	TGTGCCAGCAGCTCTAGGATGGGGGAGTTTGGCGAGCAGTACTTC
TRBV15	TRBJ1-2	-	-	15	CATSRSSPGNYGYTF	TGTGCCACCAGCAGGAGTAGCCCGGGTAACTATGGCTACACCTTC
TRBV14	TRBJ1-4	-	-	16	CASSQDEGVANEKLFF	TGTGCCAGCAGCCAAGACGAGGGGGTCGCTAATGAAAAACTGTTTTTT
TRBV5-6	TRBJ2-3	-	-	14	CASILRGRSDTQYF	TGTGCCAGCATCCTCAGAGGGAGATCAGATACGCAGTATTTT
TRBV9	TRBJ1-2	few	TRBD1	15	CASSVDLDWTGGYTF	TGTGCCAGCAGCGTTGACTTGGATTGGACAGGGGGCTACACCTTC
TRBV25-1	TRBJ2-2	-	-	14	CASSEILGTGELFF	TGTGCCAGCAGTGAAATATTGGGGACCGGGGAGCTGTTTTTT
TRBV27	TRBJ2-2	-	-	16	CASSSGLRTHTGELFF	TGTGCCAGCAGTTCGGGGTTGCGGACACACACCGGGGAGCTGTTTTTT
TRBV9	TRBJ2-5	-	TRBD2	15	CASSSLGLAGGAQYF	TGTGCCAGCAGCTCCCTAGGACTAGCGGGAGGGGCCCAGTACTTC
TRBV9	TRBJ1-2	-	-	17	CASSRGARDTANYGYTF	TGTGCCAGCAGCCGGGGAGCCCGGGACACAGCTAACTATGGCTACACCTTC
TRBV9	TRBJ1-3	-	-	14	CASSVEVGGNTIYF	TGTGCCAGCAGCGTAGAGGTAGGAGGAAACACCATATATTTT
TRBV5-4	TRBJ2-7	-	-	14	CASSFGTDSYEQYF	TGTGCCAGCAGCTTTGGGACGGACTCCTACGAGCAGTACTTC
TRBV7-2	TRBJ2-1	-	TRBD2	17	CASSTRGTRAVPNEQFF	TGTGCCAGCAGCACTAGAGGGACTAGAGCGGTACCCAATGAGCAGTTCTTC
TRBV4-2	TRBJ2-5	-	-	13	CASSQGFLETQYF	TGTGCCAGCAGCCAAGGTTTTCTGGAGACCCAGTACTTC
TRBV7-9	TRBJ1-1	-	-	14	CASSWLPDLTEAFF	TGTGCCAGCAGCTGGCTTCCAGATCTGACTGAAGCTTTCTTT
TRBV2	TRBJ2-1	-	-	14	CASIMDYLYNEQFF	TGTGCCAGCATCATGGACTACCTATACAATGAGCAGTTCTTC
TRBV29-1	TRBJ1-3	-	-	14	CSGRRDLSGNTIYF	TGCAGCGGCCGGCGTGACCTCTCTGGAAACACCATATATTTT
TRBV5-1	TRBJ2-7	-	TRBD2	14	CASSLGTGAGGQYF	TGCGCCAGCAGCTTAGGGACTGGGGCGGGAGGGCAGTACTTC
TRBV7-2	TRBJ2-5	-	-	15	CASSSPGGGRETQYF	TGTGCCAGCAGCTCCCCGGGGGGCGGTAGGGAGACCCAGTACTTC
TRBV7-9	TRBJ2-6	-	-	18	CASSPREGQHSGANVLTF	TGTGCCAGCAGCCCCCGGGAGGGACAGCACTCTGGGGCCAACGTCCTGACTTTC
TRBV7-6	TRBJ2-5	-	TRBD1	15	CASSLAGQGEETQYF	TGTGCCAGCAGCTTAGCGGGGCAGGGGGAAGAGACCCAGTACTTC
TRBV10-3	TRBJ2-2	-	-	16	CAILIGGPSNTGELFF	TGTGCCATCCTGATTGGGGGGCCCTCAAACACCGGGGAGCTGTTTTTT
TRBV2	TRBJ1-1	-	-	14	CASGVTGGFTEAFF	TGTGCCAGCGGGGTAACAGGAGGATTCACTGAAGCTTTCTTT
TRBV9	TRBJ1-2	few	-	15	CASSPSPAAFDGYTF	TGTGCCAGCAGCCCCAGCCCCGCGGCCTTCGACGGCTACACCTTC